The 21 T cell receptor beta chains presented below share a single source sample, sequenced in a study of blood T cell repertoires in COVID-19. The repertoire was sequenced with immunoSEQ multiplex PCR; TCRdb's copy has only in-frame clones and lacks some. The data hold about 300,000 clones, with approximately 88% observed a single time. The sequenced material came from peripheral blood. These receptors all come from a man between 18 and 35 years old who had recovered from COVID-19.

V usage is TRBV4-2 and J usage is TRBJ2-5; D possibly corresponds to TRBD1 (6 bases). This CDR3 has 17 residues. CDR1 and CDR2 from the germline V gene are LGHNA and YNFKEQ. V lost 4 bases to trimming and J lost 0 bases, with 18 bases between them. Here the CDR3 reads CASSPLRGGTHQETQYF. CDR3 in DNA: TGTGCCAGCAGCCCACTTAGAGGGGGTACCCACCAAGAGACCCAGTACTTC.

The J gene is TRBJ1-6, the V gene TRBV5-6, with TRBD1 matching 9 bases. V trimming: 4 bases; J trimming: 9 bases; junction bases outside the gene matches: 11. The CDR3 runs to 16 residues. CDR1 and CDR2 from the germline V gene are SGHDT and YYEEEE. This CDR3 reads CASSRLPGQGTSPLHF. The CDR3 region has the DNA TGTGCCAGCAGCCGTCTGCCGGGACAGGGAACTTCACCCCTCCACTTT. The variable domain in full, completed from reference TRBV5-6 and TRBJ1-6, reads DAGVTQSPTHLIKTRGQQVTLRCSPKSGHDTVSWYQQALGQGPQFIFQYYEEEERQRGNFPDRFSGHQFPNYSSELNVNALLLGDSALYLCASSRLPGQGTSPLHFGNGTRLTVT.

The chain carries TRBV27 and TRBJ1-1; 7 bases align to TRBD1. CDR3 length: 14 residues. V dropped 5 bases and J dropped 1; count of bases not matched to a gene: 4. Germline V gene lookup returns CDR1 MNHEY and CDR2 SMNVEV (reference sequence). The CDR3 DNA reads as TGTGCCAGCAGTGGTGGACAGGCGAACACTGAAGCTTTCTTT. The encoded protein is CASSGGQANTEAFF.

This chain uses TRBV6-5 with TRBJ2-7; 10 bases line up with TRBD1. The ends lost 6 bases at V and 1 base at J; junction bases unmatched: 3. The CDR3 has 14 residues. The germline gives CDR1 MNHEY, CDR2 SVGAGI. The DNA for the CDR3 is TGTGCCAGCAGCCAGGGACAGGGGTCCTACGAGCAGTACTTC. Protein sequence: CASSQGQGSYEQYF.

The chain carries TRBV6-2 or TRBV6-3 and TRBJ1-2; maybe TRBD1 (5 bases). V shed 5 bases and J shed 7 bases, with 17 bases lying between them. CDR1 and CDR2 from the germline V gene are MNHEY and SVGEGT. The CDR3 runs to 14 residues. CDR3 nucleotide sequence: TGTGCCAGCAGTGCCCAGGGCAGGGCAAGTGGCTACACCTTC. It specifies CASSAQGRASGYTF.

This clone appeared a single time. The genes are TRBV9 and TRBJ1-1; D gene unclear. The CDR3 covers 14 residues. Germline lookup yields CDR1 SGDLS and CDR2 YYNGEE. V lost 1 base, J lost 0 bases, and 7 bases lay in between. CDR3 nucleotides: TGTGCCAGCAGCGTACTGACTATGAACACTGAAGCTTTCTTT. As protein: CASSVLTMNTEAFF.

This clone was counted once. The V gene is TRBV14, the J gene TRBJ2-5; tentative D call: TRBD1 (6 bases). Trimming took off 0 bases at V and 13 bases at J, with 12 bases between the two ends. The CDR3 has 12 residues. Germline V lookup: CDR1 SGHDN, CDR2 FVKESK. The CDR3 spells CASSQDVNRVYF. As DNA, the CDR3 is TGTGCCAGCAGCCAAGATGTGAACAGGGTGTACTTC.

The CDR3 DNA reads as TGTGCCAGCAGTGGACAGTTGGAAGCTTTCTTT. Its translation is CASSGQLEAFF. This rearrangement joins TRBV2 to TRBJ1-1, with a tentative D call TRBD1 (5 bases). Trimming cost V 4 bases and J 8 bases, with 8 bases left between them. The CDR3 spans 11 residues. Per germline, CDR1 SNHLY and CDR2 FYNNEI.

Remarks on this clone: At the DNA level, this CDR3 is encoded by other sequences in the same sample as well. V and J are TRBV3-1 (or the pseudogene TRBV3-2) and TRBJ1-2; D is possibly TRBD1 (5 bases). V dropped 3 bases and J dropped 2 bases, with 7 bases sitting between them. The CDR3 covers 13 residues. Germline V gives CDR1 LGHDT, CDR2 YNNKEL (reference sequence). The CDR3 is CASSQEGNYGYTF. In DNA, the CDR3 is TGTGCCAGCAGCCAGGAGGGGAACTATGGCTACACCTTC.

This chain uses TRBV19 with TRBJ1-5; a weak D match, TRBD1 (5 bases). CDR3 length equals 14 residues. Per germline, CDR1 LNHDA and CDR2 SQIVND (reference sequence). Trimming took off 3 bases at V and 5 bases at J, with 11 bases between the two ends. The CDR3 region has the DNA TGTGCCAGTAGTATTTTCGACAGCTATCAGCCCCAGCATTTT. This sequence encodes CASSIFDSYQPQHF.

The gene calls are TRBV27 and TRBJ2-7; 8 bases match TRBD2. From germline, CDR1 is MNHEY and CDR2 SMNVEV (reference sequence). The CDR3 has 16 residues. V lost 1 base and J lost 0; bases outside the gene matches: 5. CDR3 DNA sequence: TGTGCCAGCAGTTTATTTAGCGGGGCCCTCTCCTACGAGCAGTACTTC. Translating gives CASSLFSGALSYEQYF.

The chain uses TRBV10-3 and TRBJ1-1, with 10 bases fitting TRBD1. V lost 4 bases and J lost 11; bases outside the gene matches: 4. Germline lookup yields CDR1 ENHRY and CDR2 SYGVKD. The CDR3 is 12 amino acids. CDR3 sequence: CAISAGTGVAFF. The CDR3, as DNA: TGTGCCATCAGTGCGGGGACAGGGGTCGCTTTCTTT.

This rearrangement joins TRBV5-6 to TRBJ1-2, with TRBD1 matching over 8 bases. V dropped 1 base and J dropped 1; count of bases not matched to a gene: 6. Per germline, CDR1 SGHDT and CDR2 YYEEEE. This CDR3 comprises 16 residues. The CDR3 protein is CASSLSGQGLNYGYTF. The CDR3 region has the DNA TGTGCCAGCAGCTTGTCCGGACAGGGTCTTAACTATGGCTACACCTTC.

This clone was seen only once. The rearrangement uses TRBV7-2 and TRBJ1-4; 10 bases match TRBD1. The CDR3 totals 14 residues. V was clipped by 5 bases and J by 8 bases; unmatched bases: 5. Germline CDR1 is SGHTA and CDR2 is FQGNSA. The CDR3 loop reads CASSVGTGEEKLFF. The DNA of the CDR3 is TGTGCCAGCAGCGTCGGGACAGGGGAAGAAAAACTGTTTTTT.

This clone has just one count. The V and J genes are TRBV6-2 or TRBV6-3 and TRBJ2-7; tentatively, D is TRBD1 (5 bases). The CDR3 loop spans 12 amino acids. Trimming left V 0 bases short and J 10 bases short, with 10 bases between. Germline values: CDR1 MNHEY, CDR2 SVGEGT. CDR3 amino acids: CASSYSTGRQYF. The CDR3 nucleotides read TGTGCCAGCAGTTACTCTACAGGACGACAGTACTTC.

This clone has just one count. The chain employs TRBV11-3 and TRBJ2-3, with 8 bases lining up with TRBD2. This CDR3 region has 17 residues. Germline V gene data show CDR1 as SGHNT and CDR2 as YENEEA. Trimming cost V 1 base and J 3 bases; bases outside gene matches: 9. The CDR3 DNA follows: TGTGCCAGCAGCTTAGGCCAGCGGGGGAAGGTGACAGATACGCAGTATTTT. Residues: CASSLGQRGKVTDTQYF.

The CDR3 spells CSASPGGETDTQYF. CDR3 DNA: TGCAGTGCTAGTCCGGGGGGCGAAACAGATACGCAGTATTTT. This sequence joins TRBV20-1 and TRBJ2-3; weak D call: TRBD2 (7 bases). V lost 3 bases, J lost 3 bases, and 13 bases lay in between. Germline CDR1 reads DFQATT; CDR2 reads SNEGSKA (reference sequence). The CDR3 is 14 amino acids.

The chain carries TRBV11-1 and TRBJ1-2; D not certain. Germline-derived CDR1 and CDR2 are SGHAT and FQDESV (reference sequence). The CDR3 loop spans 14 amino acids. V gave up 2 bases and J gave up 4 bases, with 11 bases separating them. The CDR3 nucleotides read TGTGCCAGCAGCTTATACCAGGCCGGCTATGGCTACACCTTC. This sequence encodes CASSLYQAGYGYTF.

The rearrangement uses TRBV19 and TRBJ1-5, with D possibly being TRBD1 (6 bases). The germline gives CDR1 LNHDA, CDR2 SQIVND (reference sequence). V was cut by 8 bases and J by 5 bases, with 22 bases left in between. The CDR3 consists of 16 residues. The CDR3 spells CASQGATDRFYQPQHF. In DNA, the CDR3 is TGTGCCAGTCAGGGTGCAACCGACAGGTTCTATCAGCCCCAGCATTTT.

CDR3 residues: CASSESNRGKAWAFF. The CDR3 DNA sequence: TGCGCCAGCAGTGAGTCTAATAGGGGGAAGGCTTGGGCTTTCTTT. The genes are TRBV10-1 and TRBJ1-1; D is possibly TRBD1 (6 bases). Germline assignment: CDR1 WNHNN and CDR2 SYGVQD (reference sequence). Trimming removed 0 bases from V and 11 bases from J, with 19 bases in between. CDR3 length: 15 residues.

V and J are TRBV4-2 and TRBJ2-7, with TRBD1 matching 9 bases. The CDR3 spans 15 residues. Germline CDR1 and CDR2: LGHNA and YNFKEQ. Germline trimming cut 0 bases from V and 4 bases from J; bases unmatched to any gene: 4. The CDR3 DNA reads TGTGCCAGCAGCCAAGAATTGGGACAGGGTTACGAGCAGTACTTC. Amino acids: CASSQELGQGYEQYF.